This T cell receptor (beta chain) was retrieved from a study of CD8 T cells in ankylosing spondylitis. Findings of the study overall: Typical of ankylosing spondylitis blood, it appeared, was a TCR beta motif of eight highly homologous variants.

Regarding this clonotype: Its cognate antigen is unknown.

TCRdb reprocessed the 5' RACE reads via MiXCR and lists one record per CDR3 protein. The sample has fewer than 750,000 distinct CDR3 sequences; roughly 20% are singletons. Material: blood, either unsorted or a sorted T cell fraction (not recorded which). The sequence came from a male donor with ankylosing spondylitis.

In nucleotides, the CDR3 is TGTGCGAGGGGGGGGCCAGGAGATACGCAGTATTTT. It yields the protein CARGGPGDTQYF. The chain is built from TRBV7-2 and TRBJ2-3, with D perhaps matching TRBD2 (7 bases). CDR1 SGHTA and CDR2 FQGNSA come from the germline V gene. The length of the CDR3 is 12 residues. The full variable domain, rest sourced from reference TRBV7-2 and TRBJ2-3, is GAGVSQSPSNKVTEKGKDVELRCDPISGHTALYWYRQSLGQGLEFLIYFQGNSAPDKSGLPSDRFSAERTGGSVSTLTIQRTQQEDSAVYLCARGGPGDTQYFGPGTRLTVL.